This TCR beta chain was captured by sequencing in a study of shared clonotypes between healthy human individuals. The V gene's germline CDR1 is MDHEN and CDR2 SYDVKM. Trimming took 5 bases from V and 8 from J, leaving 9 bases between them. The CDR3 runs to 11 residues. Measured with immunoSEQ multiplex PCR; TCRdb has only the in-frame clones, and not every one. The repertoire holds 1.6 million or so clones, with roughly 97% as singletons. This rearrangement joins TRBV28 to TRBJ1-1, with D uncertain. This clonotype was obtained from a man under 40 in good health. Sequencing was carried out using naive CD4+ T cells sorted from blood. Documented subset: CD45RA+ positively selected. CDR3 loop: CASSTVREAFF. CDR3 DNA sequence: TGTGCCAGCAGTACCGTACGGGAAGCTTTCTTT.